This T cell receptor (beta chain) was sequenced for a study of CD8 T cells in ankylosing spondylitis. The germline V gene encodes CDR1 DFQATT and CDR2 SNEGSKA (reference sequence). This CDR3 region has 14 residues. The V end lost 6 bases, the J end lost 2 bases, and 15 bases lay between the germline ends. Of note for this clonotype: Its antigen is unidentified.

TCR beta libraries were made by quantitative 5'-RACE with molecular barcodes. One entry per CDR3 protein results from TCRdb running MiXCR on the 5' RACE reads. The sample consists of 350,000 to 550,000 distinct CDR3 sequences, more than 25% of them appearing once. General study results and limits: Past research had described some motif variants in reactive arthritis synovial fluid and blood. Disease-linked clones were CD8+ and relatively rare in peripheral blood. Clones linked to disease were reported to show significant enrichment in matched ankylosing spondylitis synovial fluid. For ankylosing spondylitis blood, a TCR beta motif of 7 or 8 highly homologous variants appeared characteristic.

The specimen was blood, either unsorted or a sorted T cell fraction (not recorded which). This receptor was taken from a male donor with ankylosing spondylitis. This chain connects TRBV20-1 to TRBJ2-3; TRBD1 is a possible D gene (6 bases). The CDR3 protein is CSALKGGSTDTQYF. As DNA, the CDR3 is TGCAGTGCCCTTAAAGGGGGATCCACAGATACGCAGTATTTT.